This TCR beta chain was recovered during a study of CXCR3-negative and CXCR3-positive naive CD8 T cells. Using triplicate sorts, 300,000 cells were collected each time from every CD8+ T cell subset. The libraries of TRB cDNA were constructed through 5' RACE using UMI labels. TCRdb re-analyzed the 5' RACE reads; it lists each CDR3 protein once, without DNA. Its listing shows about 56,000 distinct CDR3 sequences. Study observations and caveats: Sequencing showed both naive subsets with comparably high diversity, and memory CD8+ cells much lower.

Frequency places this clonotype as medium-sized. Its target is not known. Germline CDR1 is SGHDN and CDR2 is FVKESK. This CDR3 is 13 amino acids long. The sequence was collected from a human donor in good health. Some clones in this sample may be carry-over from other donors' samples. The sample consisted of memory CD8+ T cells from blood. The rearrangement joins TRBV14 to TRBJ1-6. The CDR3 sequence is CASSPIDNSPLHF.